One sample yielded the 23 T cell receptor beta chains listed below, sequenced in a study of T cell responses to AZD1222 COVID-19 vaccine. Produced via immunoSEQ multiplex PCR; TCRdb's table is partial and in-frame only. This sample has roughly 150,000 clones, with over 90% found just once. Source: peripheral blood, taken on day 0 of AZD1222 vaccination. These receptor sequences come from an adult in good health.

Here the CDR3 reads CASSPFTEEKLFF. The CDR3 DNA is TGTGCCAGCAGCCCATTCACGGAAGAAAAACTGTTTTTT. The V and J genes are TRBV11-1 and TRBJ1-4; D is ambiguous. V was trimmed by 5 bases and J by 8 bases, leaving 12 bases between them. From germline, CDR1 is SGHAT and CDR2 FQDESV (reference sequence). This CDR3 is built from 13 residues.

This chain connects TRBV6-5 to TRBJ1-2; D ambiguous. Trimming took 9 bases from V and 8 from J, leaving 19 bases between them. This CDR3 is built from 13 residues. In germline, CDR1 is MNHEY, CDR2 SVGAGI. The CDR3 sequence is CASSGGPFGGYTF. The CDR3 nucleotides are TGTGCCAGTAGCGGAGGGCCTTTTGGAGGCTACACCTTC.

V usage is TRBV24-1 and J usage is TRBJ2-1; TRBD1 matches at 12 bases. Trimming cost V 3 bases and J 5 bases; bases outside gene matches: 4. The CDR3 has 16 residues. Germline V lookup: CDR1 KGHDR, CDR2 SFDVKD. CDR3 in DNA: TGTGCCACCAGTGATGCCCGGGACAGGGGGCACAATGAGCAGTTCTTC. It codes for CATSDARDRGHNEQFF.

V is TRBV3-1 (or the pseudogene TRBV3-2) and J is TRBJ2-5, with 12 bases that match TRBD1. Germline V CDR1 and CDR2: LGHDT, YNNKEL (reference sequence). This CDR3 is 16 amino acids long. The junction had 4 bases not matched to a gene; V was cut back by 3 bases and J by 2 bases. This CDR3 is CASSHRDRGLQETQYF. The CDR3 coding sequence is TGTGCCAGCAGCCATAGGGACAGGGGGCTTCAAGAGACCCAGTACTTC.

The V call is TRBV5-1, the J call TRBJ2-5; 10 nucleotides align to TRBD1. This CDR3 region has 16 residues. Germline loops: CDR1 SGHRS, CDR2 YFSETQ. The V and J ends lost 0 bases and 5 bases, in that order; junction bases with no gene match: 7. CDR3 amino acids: CASSLVRDRGLETQYF. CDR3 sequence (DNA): TGCGCCAGCAGCTTGGTCCGGGACAGGGGTCTGGAGACCCAGTACTTC.

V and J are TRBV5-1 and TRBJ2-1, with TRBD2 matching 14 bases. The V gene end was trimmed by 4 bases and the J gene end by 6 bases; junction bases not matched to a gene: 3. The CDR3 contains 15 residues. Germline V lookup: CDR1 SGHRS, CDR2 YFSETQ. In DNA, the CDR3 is TGCGCCAGCAGCATGGGACTAGCGGGAGTCAATGAGCAGTTCTTC. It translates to CASSMGLAGVNEQFF.

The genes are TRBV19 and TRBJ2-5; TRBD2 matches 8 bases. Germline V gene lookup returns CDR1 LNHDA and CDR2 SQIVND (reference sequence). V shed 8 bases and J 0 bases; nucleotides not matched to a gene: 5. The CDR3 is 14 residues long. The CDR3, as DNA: TGTGCCAGTCAAAGGACTAGCCACCAAGAGACCCAGTACTTC. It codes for CASQRTSHQETQYF.

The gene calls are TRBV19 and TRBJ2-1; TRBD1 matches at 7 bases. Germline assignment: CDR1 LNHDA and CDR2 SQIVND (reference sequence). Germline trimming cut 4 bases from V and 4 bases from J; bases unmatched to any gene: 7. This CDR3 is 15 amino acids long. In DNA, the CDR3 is TGTGCCAGTAGTAACCGACAGGGTGGGTACAATGAGCAGTTCTTC. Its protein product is CASSNRQGGYNEQFF. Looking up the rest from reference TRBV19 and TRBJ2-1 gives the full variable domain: DGGITQSPKYLFRKEGQNVTLSCEQNLNHDAMYWYRQDPGQGLRLIYYSQIVNDFQKGDIAEGYSVSREKKESFPLTVTSAQKNPTAFYLCASSNRQGGYNEQFFGPGTRLTVL.

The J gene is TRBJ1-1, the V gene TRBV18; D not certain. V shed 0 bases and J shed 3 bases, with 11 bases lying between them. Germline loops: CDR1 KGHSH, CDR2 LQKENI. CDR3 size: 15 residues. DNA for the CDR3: TGTGCCAGCTCACCACCGTCTAAGCGGGACACTGAAGCTTTCTTT. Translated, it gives CASSPPSKRDTEAFF.

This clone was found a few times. The CDR3 protein is CASTGGTTGELFF. The CDR3 nucleotides are TGTGCCAGCACAGGGGGCACCACCGGGGAGCTGTTTTTT. The chain links TRBV9 to TRBJ2-2, with 8 bases lining up with TRBD1. Germline values: CDR1 SGDLS, CDR2 YYNGEE. The CDR3 spans 13 residues. J lost 4 bases, V lost 6 bases, and 2 bases had no gene match.

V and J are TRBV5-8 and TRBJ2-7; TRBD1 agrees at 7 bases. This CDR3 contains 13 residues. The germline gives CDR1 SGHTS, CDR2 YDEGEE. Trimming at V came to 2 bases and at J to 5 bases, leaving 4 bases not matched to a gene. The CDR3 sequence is CASSFGQGDEQYF. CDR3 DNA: TGTGCCAGCAGCTTTGGCCAGGGGGACGAGCAGTACTTC.

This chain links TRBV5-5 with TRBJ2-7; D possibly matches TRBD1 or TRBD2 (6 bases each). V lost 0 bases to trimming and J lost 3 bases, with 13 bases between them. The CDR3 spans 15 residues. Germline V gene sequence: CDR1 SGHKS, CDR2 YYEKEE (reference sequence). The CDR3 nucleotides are TGTGCCAGCAGCTTGGAGGGGGGTTTGAACTACGAGCAGTACTTC. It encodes CASSLEGGLNYEQYF. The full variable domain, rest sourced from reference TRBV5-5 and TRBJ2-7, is DAGVTQSPTHLIKTRGQQVTLRCSPISGHKSVSWYQQVLGQGPQFIFQYYEKEERGRGNFPDRFSARQFPNYSSELNVNALLLGDSALYLCASSLEGGLNYEQYFGPGTRLTVT.

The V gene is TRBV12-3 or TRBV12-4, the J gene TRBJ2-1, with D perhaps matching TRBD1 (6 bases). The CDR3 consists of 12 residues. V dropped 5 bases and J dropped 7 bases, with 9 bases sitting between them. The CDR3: CASSRQGNEQFF. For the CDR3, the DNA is TGTGCCAGCAGTCGTCAGGGGAATGAGCAGTTCTTC.

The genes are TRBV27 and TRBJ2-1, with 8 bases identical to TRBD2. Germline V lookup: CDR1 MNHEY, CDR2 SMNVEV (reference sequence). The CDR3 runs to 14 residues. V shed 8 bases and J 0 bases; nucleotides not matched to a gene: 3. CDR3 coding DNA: TGTGCCAGCCCCAGCGGGAGCTCCTACAATGAGCAGTTCTTC. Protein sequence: CASPSGSSYNEQFF.

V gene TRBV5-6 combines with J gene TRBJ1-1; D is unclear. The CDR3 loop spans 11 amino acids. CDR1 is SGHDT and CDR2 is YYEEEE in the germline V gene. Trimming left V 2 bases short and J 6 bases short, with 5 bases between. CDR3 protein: CASSFGAEAFF. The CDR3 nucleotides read TGTGCCAGCAGCTTTGGGGCTGAAGCTTTCTTT.

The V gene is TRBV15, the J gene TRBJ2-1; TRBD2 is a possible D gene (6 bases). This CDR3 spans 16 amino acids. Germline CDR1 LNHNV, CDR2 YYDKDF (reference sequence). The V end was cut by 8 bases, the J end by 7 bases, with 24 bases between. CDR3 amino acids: CATRLGTSYNGNEQFF. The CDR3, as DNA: TGTGCCACCCGACTGGGCACTAGCTACAATGGGAATGAGCAGTTCTTC.

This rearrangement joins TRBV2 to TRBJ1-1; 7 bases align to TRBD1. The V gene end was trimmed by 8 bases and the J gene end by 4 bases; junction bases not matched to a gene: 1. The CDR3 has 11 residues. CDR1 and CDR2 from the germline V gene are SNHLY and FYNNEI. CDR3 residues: CASAGGTEAFF. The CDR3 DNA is TGTGCCAGCGCAGGGGGCACTGAAGCTTTCTTT.

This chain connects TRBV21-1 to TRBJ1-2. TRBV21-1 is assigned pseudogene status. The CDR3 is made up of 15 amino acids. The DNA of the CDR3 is TGTGCCAGCAGCACCGGACCCGTGTACCCCTATGGCTACACCTTC. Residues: CASSTGPVYPYGYTF.

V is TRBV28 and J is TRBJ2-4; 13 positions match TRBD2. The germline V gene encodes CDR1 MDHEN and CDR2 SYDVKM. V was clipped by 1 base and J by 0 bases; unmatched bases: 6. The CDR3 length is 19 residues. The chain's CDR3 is CASSLSPLAGGLAKNIQYF. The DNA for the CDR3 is TGTGCCAGCAGTTTATCCCCACTAGCGGGAGGGCTAGCCAAAAACATTCAGTACTTC.

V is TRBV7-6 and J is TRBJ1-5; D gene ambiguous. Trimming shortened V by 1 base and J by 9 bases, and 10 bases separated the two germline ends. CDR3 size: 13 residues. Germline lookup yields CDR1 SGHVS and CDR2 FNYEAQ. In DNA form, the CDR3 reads TGTGCCAGCAGCTTAGGGGCGACATGGCCCCAGCATTTT. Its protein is CASSLGATWPQHF.

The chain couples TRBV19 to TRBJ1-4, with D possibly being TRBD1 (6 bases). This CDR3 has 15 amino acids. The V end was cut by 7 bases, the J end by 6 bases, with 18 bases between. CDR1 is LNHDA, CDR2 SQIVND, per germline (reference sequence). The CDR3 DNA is TGTGCCAGTACAACTTGGGGGGGCAACCATGAAAAACTGTTTTTT. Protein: CASTTWGGNHEKLFF.

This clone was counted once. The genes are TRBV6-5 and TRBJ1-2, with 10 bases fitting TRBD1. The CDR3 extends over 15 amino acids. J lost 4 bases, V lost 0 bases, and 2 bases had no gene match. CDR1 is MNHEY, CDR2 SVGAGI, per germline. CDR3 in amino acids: CASSYSWTGGYGYTF. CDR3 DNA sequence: TGTGCCAGCAGTTACTCGTGGACAGGGGGCTATGGCTACACCTTC.

The CDR3 spells CAISEGTRSSWTIYF. In DNA, the CDR3 is TGTGCCATCAGTGAGGGGACGAGATCAAGCTGGACCATATATTTT. The chain combines TRBV10-3 with TRBJ1-3; D is perhaps TRBD1 (5 bases). Germline lookup yields CDR1 ENHRY and CDR2 SYGVKD. This CDR3 comprises 15 residues. V lost 2 bases and J lost 10, with 18 bases in between.